This TCR beta chain was identified during a study of early T cells in non-severe SARS-CoV-2 infection. Study outcomes and limitations: The matching step, a VDJdb search, favored anti-spike CD8 responses and missed private and CD4 specificities.

This CDR3 is 15 amino acids long. The V gene's germline CDR1 is DFQATT and CDR2 SNEGSKA (reference sequence). V lost 3 bases to trimming and J lost 1 base; unmatched junction nucleotides: 8. This clonotype was counted at least ten times. As yet, its antigen is unknown. Unique molecular identifiers (one per individual cDNA molecule) were attached. TCRdb re-derived calls from the 5' RACE reads in MiXCR, one entry per CDR3 protein. The sample contains more than 50,000 distinct CDR3 sequences, about 13% of which appear only once. This clonotype was obtained from an adult who was a healthcare worker with PCR-confirmed SARS-CoV-2 infection or an uninfected control (not recorded which). The chain joins TRBV20-1 to TRBJ2-7, with 8 bases lining up with TRBD1. Source: whole blood, taken at baseline. The CDR3 is CSARTGTGISYEQYF. CDR3 bases: TGCAGTGCTAGGACCGGGACAGGAATTTCCTACGAGCAGTACTTC.